This TCR beta chain appears in the sequencing data of a study of tumor-infiltrating lymphocytes in oesophageal squamous cell carcinoma (dated by TCRdb to the mid-2010s). The library was prepared using PCR. Sequencing instrument: Illumina HiSeq 2000. TCRdb cleaned the public reads at Q25 with fastp, built clones with MiXCR and kept in-frame beta chains. Rows are unified per CDR3 protein, each entry keeping the most common DNA and genes. This sample gives tens of thousands of distinct CDR3 sequences in total; roughly a third of them show up just once. About a fifth of the sample lies in the top ten. To note about this clonotype: No cognate antigen has been identified for it. The record has no base qualities; no much larger clone is one base away.

The CDR3 has 15 amino acids, counting the end cysteine and phenylalanine. Only the CDR3 DNA stays, 45 bases, in frame from base 1. Trimming removed 2 bases from V and 0 bases from J, leaving 11 bases between the germline ends. As encoded in the germline V gene, CDR1 is SGHVS while CDR2 is FNYEAQ. The chain couples TRBV7-6 to TRBJ2-7; a weak D assignment points to TRBD2 (5 bases agree). Sequencing was carried out using esophageal tumor tissue. The TCR originated in a female donor with esophageal squamous cell carcinoma. The nucleotide sequence is TGTGCCAGCAGCTTAAGCTGGAGGAGCTCCTACGAGCAGTACTTC. Its protein reads: CASSLSWRSSYEQYF.